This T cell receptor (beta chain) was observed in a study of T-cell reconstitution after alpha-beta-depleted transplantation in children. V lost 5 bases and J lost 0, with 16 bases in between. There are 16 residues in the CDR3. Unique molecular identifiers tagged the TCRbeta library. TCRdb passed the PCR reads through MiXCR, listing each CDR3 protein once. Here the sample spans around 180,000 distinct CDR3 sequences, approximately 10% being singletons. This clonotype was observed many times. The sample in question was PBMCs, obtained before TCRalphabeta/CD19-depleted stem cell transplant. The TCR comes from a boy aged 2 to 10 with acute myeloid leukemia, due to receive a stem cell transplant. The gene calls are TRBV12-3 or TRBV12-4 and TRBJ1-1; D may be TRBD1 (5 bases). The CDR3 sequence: CASSKAGTAMNTEAFF. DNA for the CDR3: TGTGCCAGCAGTAAAGCCGGGACGGCCATGAACACTGAAGCTTTCTTT.